Detailed here is one T cell receptor beta chain. Original handling: Reference gene primer amplification gave estimated nucleated cell counts. Libraries were prepared by immunoSEQ multiplex PCR; TCRdb keeps only in-frame clonotypes and omits some of them. V and J calls and clone size are given by that table; D and trimming were obtained from the DNA. This sample yields over 200,000 clones, of which more than 75% are seen a single time; less than 15% belongs to the top ten. This record comes from a study of blood T cell repertoires in COVID-19. Background on the study: The United States, Italy and Spain supplied acute and convalescent COVID-19 samples. PBMCs, B-cell-depleted T cells, or T cells provided the cDNA or gDNA that made up the material.

Germline lookup yields CDR1 MGHDK and CDR2 SYGVNS. CDR3 length equals 18 residues. V dropped 4 bases and J dropped 2; count of bases not matched to a gene: 12. This TCR came from a middle-aged woman with acute or convalescent COVID-19. The chain is built from TRBV25-1 and TRBJ2-1; the match to TRBD2 covers 9 bases. What was sequenced was peripheral blood. The CDR3 sequence is CASSGQGLTSGTYNEQFF. The CDR3 bases are TGTGCCAGCAGTGGCCAGGGGTTGACTAGCGGCACCTACAATGAGCAGTTCTTC.